This entry concerns a single TCR beta chain. Its specificity is unknown. This record belongs to a study of Ad26.COV2.S vaccination and SARS-CoV-2 variants. Points from the study as a whole: Substantial breadth in spike-specific CD8+ and CD4+ T cell responses was reportedly seen after vaccination. Among vaccine recipients, spike-specific TCR breadth exceeded that of placebo recipients. Recipients of vaccine and of placebo showed similar breadth of their non-spike TCR repertoires. Using TCR breadth and depth analyses may have led to underestimated total T cell responses.

The CDR3 sequence is 16 residues long. The V segment lost 9 bases and the J segment 2 bases; nucleotides outside the gene matches: 15. Germline loops: CDR1 SNHLY, CDR2 FYNNEI. Produced via immunoSEQ multiplex PCR; TCRdb's table is partial and in-frame only. Of more than 150,000 clones in the sample, roughly 85% were seen once. The chain is built from TRBV2 and TRBJ1-2; 7 positions match TRBD1. This clonotype was obtained from a human donor who had recovered from COVID-19. The specimen was peripheral blood, collected after recovery from COVID-19. This chain's CDR3 is CARFGSRQGVNYGYTF. The CDR3, as DNA: TGTGCCAGATTTGGGTCCCGGCAGGGGGTAAACTATGGCTACACCTTC.